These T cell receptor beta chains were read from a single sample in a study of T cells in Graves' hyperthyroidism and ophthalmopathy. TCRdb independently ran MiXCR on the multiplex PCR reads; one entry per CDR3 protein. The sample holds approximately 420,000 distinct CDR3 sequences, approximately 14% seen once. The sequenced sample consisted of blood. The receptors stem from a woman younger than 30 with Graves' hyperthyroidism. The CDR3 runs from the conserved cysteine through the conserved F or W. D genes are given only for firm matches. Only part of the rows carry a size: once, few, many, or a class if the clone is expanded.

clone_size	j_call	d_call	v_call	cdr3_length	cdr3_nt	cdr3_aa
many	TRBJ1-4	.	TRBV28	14	TGTGCCAGCAGTCCGAACGGGGGGGTCGAAAAACTGTTTTTT	CASSPNGGVEKLFF
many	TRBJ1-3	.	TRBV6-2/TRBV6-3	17	TGTGCCAGCAGTTACCTCCCCGCCACAAGCTCTGGAAACACCATATATTTT	CASSYLPATSSGNTIYF
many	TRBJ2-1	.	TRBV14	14	TGTGCCAGCAGCCAAGATGCAGAATACAATGAGCAGTTCTTC	CASSQDAEYNEQFF
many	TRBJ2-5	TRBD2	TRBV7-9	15	TGTGCCAGCAGCTTAATAGCGGGTTCGCAAGAGACCCAGTACTTC	CASSLIAGSQETQYF
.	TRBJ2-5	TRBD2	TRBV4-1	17	TGCGCCAGCAGCCAGGAATGGACTAGCGGGAGGGCGTGGACCCAGTACTTC	CASSQEWTSGRAWTQYF
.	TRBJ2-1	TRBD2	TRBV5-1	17	TGCGCCAGCAGCTTGGCCCTTTCAGGACTAGAGGGTCATGAGCAGTTCTTC	CASSLALSGLEGHEQFF
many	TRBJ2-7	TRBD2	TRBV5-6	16	TGTGCCAGCAGCGGAACACTAGCGGGAGTGGTATCTGGGCAGTACTTC	CASSGTLAGVVSGQYF
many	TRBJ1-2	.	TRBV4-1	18	TGCGCCAGCAGCCAAGTTGACCTACTACCAAAAACCAGCCGTGGCTACACCTTC	CASSQVDLLPKTSRGYTF
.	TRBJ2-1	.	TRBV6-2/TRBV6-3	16	TGTGCCAGCAGTAGGGCTCCGGGAGCCCCCTACAATGAGCAGTTCTTC	CASSRAPGAPYNEQFF
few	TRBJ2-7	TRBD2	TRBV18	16	TGTGCCAGCTCACCCTCCGGACTAGCGGGAGACTACGAGCAGTACTTC	CASSPSGLAGDYEQYF
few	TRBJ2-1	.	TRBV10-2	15	TGCGCCAGCAGTGGAGGGATGGGCTCCTACAATGAGCAGTTCTTC	CASSGGMGSYNEQFF
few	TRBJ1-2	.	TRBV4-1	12	TGCGCCAGCAGCCACGCAGGGGACGGCTACACCTTC	CASSHAGDGYTF
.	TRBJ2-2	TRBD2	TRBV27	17	TGTGCCAGCAGTCTGAGGACTAGCGGGAGATCCACCGGGGAGCTGTTTTTT	CASSLRTSGRSTGELFF
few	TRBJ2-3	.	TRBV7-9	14	TGTGCCAGCAGCTTAAATCTAGTTGGTGATACGCAGTATTTT	CASSLNLVGDTQYF
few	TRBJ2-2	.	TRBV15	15	TGTGCCACCAGCAACCCCGCCTCGAACACCGGGGAGCTGTTTTTT	CATSNPASNTGELFF
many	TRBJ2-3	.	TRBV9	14	TGTGCCAGCAGCGTAGATTCAGGGAGGAGGGAGCAGTATTTT	CASSVDSGRREQYF
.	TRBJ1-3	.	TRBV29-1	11	TGCAGCGGGGGTTCTGGGGACACCATATATTTT	CSGGSGDTIYF
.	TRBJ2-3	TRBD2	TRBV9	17	TGTGCCAGCAGCGTAGTAGGGCTAGCGGGAGGCACAGATACGCAGTATTTT	CASSVVGLAGGTDTQYF
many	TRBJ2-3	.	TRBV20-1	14	TGCAGTGCTCTCGACAGGGAGGGGTCCGATACGCAGTATTTT	CSALDREGSDTQYF
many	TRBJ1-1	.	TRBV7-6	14	TGTGCCAGCAGCCAGATGACAGGGAACACTGAAGCTTTCTTT	CASSQMTGNTEAFF
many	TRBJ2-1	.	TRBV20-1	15	TGCAGTGCTAGAGACGCCGGCTTCGACTACAATGAGCAGTTCTTC	CSARDAGFDYNEQFF
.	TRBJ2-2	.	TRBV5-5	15	TGTGCCAGCAGCAAAATCGGGGCGGACACCGGGGAGCTGTTTTTT	CASSKIGADTGELFF
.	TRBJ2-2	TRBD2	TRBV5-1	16	TGCGCCAGCAGCTTTAGTAGCGGGACTTACACCGGGGAGCTGTTTTTT	CASSFSSGTYTGELFF
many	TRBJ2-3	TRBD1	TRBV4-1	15	TGCGCCAGCAGCCACTCGACAGGGCCGACAGATACGCAGTATTTT	CASSHSTGPTDTQYF
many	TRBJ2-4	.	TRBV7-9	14	TGTGCCAGCAGCTTAGGCAGGGGCAAAAACATTCAGTACTTC	CASSLGRGKNIQYF
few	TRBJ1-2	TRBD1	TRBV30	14	TGTGCCTGGAGTCCCGGGACAGGGCCCTATGGCTACACCTTC	CAWSPGTGPYGYTF
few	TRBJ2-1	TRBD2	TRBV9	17	TGTGCCAGCAGCCCCCTTTTGAGGCTAGCGGGATGGTATGAGCAGTTCTTC	CASSPLLRLAGWYEQFF
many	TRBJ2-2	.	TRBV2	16	TGTGCCAGCAGTGAAGTTGGCAGGGTGGCCACCGGGGAGCTGTTTTTT	CASSEVGRVATGELFF
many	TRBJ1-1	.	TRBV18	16	TGTGCCAGCTCGAAGGACGGGATCATTTCGAACACTGAAGCTTTCTTT	CASSKDGIISNTEAFF
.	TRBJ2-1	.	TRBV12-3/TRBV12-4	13	TGTGCCAGCACCATGGACTCTTCCAGTGAGCAGTTCTTC	CASTMDSSSEQFF
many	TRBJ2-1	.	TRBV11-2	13	TGTGCCAGCAGCTTAGACCCGCACAATGAGCAGTTCTTC	CASSLDPHNEQFF
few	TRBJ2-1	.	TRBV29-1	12	TGCAGCGTTGATACCAAGGGGGACGGGCAGTTCTTC	CSVDTKGDGQFF
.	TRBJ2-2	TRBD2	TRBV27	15	TGTGCCAGCAGTCTACTAGCGGGGAGGGGCGGGGAGCTGTTTTTT	CASSLLAGRGGELFF
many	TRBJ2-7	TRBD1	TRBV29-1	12	TGCAGCGTGAGCCGGGACAGCTACGAGCAGTACTTC	CSVSRDSYEQYF
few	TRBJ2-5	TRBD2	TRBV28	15	TGTGCCAGCAGTTTATTAGCGGGAGGGCTGGAGACCCAGTACTTC	CASSLLAGGLETQYF
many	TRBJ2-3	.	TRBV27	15	TGTGCCAGCAGTCAAGGGACTTCCCTCGGGGATACGCAGTATTTT	CASSQGTSLGDTQYF
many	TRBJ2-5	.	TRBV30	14	TGTGCCTGGAGTGTACCGGAGCGTAGGGAGACCCAGTACTTC	CAWSVPERRETQYF
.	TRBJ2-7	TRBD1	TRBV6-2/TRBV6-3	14	TGTGCCGGCAGCAACCAACAGGGGACCTACGAGCAGTACTTC	CAGSNQQGTYEQYF
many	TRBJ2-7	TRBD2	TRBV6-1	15	TGTGCCAGCAGTGAATCAAGCGGGGGGGGATACGAGCAGTACTTC	CASSESSGGGYEQYF
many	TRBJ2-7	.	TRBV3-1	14	TGTGCCAGCAGCCCCCCCCACGGTCTAGAGGAGCAGTACTTC	CASSPPHGLEEQYF
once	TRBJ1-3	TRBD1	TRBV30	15	TGTGCCTGGAGCCGGACAGGGGAGTCTGGAAACACCATATATTTT	CAWSRTGESGNTIYF
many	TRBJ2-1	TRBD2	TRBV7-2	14	TGTGCCAGCAGCTTAGTGCGGGGGGAAGGGGAGCAGTTCTTC	CASSLVRGEGEQFF
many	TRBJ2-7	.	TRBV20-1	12	TGCAGTGCTAGTAGTCCTACTAACGAGCAGTACTTC	CSASSPTNEQYF
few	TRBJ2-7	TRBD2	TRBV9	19	TGTGCCAGCAGCGCCCGGACAGGTCCACTAGCGGGAGGTTCCTACGAGCAGTACTTC	CASSARTGPLAGGSYEQYF
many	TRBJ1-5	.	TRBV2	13	TGTGCCAGCACCTGGGAGAGCAATCAGCCCCAGCATTTT	CASTWESNQPQHF
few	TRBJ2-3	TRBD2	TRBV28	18	TGTGCCAGCAGTTTTAATGCGGGACTAGCGGGAGGGGCAGATACGCAGTATTTT	CASSFNAGLAGGADTQYF
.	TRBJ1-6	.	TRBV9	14	TGTGCCAGCAGCGTAGAAACAGCGAATTCACCCCTCCACTTT	CASSVETANSPLHF
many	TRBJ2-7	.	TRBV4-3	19	TGCGCCAGCAGCCAACAACTTGCAGCGGGTCTCAACCCACCCTACGAGCAGTACTTC	CASSQQLAAGLNPPYEQYF
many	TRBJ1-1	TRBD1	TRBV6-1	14	TGTGCCAGCAGTTTGACAGGGGGCGACTCTGAAGCTTTCTTT	CASSLTGGDSEAFF
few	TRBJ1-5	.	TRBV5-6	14	TGTGCCAGCAGCTTGGGGCAATACAATCAGCCCCAGCATTTT	CASSLGQYNQPQHF
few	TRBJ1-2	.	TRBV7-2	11	TGTGCCAGCAGCTCTACAGGTGTTGACACCTTC	CASSSTGVDTF
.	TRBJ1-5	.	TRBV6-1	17	TGTGCCAGCAGTGGGGGCAGGGTTGGTTCGAGCAATCAGCCCCAGCATTTT	CASSGGRVGSSNQPQHF
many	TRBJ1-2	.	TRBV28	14	TGTGCCAGCAGTTTATCGGCAGGGAGGTATGGCTACACCTTC	CASSLSAGRYGYTF
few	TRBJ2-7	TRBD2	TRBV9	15	TGTGCCAGCAGCGAAAGCGGGAGGGCCTTCTACGAGCAGTACTTC	CASSESGRAFYEQYF
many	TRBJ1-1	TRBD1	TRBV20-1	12	TGCAGTGCTAGAAGGGGGCCTTTTGAAGCTTTCTTT	CSARRGPFEAFF